This TCR beta chain was found in a study of synovial regulatory T cells in juvenile arthritis. Considering frequency, this clone is medium-sized. Synovial fluid was collected with matched peripheral blood from each patient with active arthritis. Libraries were prepared by immunoSEQ multiplex PCR; TCRdb keeps only in-frame clonotypes and omits some of them. Reported are 2,000 to 2,500 clones; the ten largest clones contain 20% to 25%. Germline V CDR1 and CDR2: MNHEY, SMNVEV (reference sequence). The CDR3 is 15 amino acids. No DNA is given. The chain carries TRBV27 and TRBJ2-7; TCRdb's D call of TRBD2 is untestable without DNA. This receptor was identified in a donor aged 2-29 years with juvenile idiopathic arthritis. The sample was Treg cells from the synovium. Here the CDR3 reads CASSGLTGTYYEQYF.